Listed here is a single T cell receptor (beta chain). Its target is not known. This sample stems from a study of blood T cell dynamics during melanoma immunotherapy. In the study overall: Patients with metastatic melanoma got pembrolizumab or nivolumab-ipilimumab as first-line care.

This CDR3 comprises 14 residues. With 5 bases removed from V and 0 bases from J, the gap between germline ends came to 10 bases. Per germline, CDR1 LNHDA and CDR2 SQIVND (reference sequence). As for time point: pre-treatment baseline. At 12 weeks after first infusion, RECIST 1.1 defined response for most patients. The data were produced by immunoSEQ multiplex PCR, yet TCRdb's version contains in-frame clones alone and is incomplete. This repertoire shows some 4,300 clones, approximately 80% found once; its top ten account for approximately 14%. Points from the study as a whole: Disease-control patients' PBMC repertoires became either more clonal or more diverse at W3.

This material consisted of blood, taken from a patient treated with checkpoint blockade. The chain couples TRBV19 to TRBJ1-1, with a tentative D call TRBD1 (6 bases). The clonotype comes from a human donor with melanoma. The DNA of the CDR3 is TGTGCCAGTAGTCTGGGACAACTGAACACTGAAGCTTTCTTT. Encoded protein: CASSLGQLNTEAFF.